These 20 T cell receptor beta chains share one sample of origin, sequenced in a study of spatial heterogeneity in lung cancer. Study-level findings and limits: Tumoral mutation counts were tracked by counts of expanded intratumoral alpha and beta TCRs.

For these receptors, no antigen is known. TCRdb re-called the 5' RACE reads with MiXCR, one entry per CDR3 protein. Of 2,500 to 3,000 distinct CDR3 sequences in the sample, about 48% were seen once. The time point is: sample taken at primary tumor resection. This material consisted of lung tumor tissue, taken at surgery. The receptor set was obtained from a male donor with early-stage non-small cell lung cancer.

The DNA of the CDR3 is TGTGCCAGCAGTGAAGTCTTTGGGTCTGGGCAGTACTTC. As protein: CASSEVFGSGQYF. V and J are TRBV6-1 and TRBJ2-7; no firm D call. The CDR3 length is 13 residues. V lost 1 base to trimming and J lost 9 bases, with 13 bases between them. From germline, CDR1 is MNHNS and CDR2 SASEGT.

The J gene is TRBJ2-1, the V gene TRBV19; D gene uncertain. The germline CDR1 and CDR2 sequences are LNHDA and SQIVND (reference sequence). The CDR3 runs 12 residues. Trimming cost V 0 bases and J 9 bases, with 6 bases left between them. CDR3: CASSIDNGEQFF. CDR3 DNA sequence: TGTGCCAGTAGTATAGATAACGGTGAGCAGTTCTTC.

The chain recombines TRBV7-6 with TRBJ2-1, with D unresolved. Per the germline V gene, CDR1 is SGHVS and CDR2 is FNYEAQ. V lost 1 base to trimming and J lost 0 bases, with 7 bases between them. CDR3 length: 15 amino acids. The CDR3 DNA reads as TGTGCCAGCAGCTTAGGGGCCAACTCCTACAATGAGCAGTTCTTC. This codes for CASSLGANSYNEQFF.

The V and J genes are TRBV4-3 and TRBJ2-1; no reliable D call. Germline values: CDR1 LGHNA, CDR2 YSLEER. Trimming took off 2 bases at V and 6 bases at J, with 11 bases between the two ends. The CDR3 runs 14 residues. The CDR3 DNA follows: TGCGCCAGCAGCCAATCCCTGGGTAGCAATGAGCAGTTCTTC. It specifies CASSQSLGSNEQFF.

This chain uses TRBV13 with TRBJ2-7; D is ambiguous. Trimming cost V 2 bases and J 13 bases, with 15 bases left between them. Germline CDR1 is PRHDT and CDR2 is FYEKMQ (reference sequence). The CDR3 runs to 12 residues. CDR3 bases: TGTGCCAGCAGCTTATTTACCGGCAGGAGATACTTC. It translates to CASSLFTGRRYF.

The rearrangement joins TRBV10-3 to TRBJ2-7; the D gene is possibly TRBD2 (6 bases). The ends were cut back, 11 bases at V and 2 bases at J, with 10 bases in the middle. This CDR3 spans 11 amino acids. Germline V lookup: CDR1 ENHRY, CDR2 SYGVKD. The DNA for the CDR3 is TGTGCCGGCGGGGAGACCTACGAGCAGTACTTC. Its protein product is CAGGETYEQYF.

The gene calls are TRBV5-1 and TRBJ2-4; D is perhaps TRBD1 (5 bases). CDR1 is SGHRS, CDR2 YFSETQ, per germline. This CDR3 region has 16 residues. Trimming left V 0 bases short and J 0 bases short, with 10 bases between. The CDR3 is CASSLGQTLAKNIQYF. CDR3 in DNA: TGCGCCAGCAGCTTGGGACAGACTTTAGCCAAAAACATTCAGTACTTC.

The chain is built from TRBV5-1 and TRBJ2-7; no clear D. In germline, CDR1 is SGHRS, CDR2 YFSETQ. The CDR3 sequence is 14 residues long. V lost 3 bases, J lost 7 bases, and 17 bases lay in between. The CDR3 loop is CASSWAGPSQEQYF. CDR3 coding DNA: TGCGCCAGCAGCTGGGCCGGACCTAGTCAGGAGCAGTACTTC.

The rearrangement uses TRBV12-3 or TRBV12-4 and TRBJ2-5; D is perhaps TRBD2 (5 bases). The CDR3 spans 15 residues. Trimming removed 6 bases from V and 1 base from J, with 15 bases in between. CDR3 nucleotide sequence: TGTGCCAGCAGCCGAGACGCGGGTCCCCAAGAGACCCAGTACTTC. Protein: CASSRDAGPQETQYF.

The chain recombines TRBV9 with TRBJ2-7, with D perhaps being TRBD1 or TRBD2 (5 bases each). Germline V gives CDR1 SGDLS, CDR2 YYNGEE. The CDR3 covers 15 residues. Trimming took off 2 bases at V and 6 bases at J, with 18 bases between the two ends. The DNA for the CDR3 is TGTGCCAGCAGCGTGGGGACGGCCCCCTGGGGCGAGCAGTACTTC. This sequence encodes CASSVGTAPWGEQYF.

This rearrangement joins TRBV10-3 to TRBJ2-6; perhaps TRBD1 as D (5 bases). CDR3 length: 16 residues. The germline V gene encodes CDR1 ENHRY and CDR2 SYGVKD. Deletions cut 0 bases from V and 4 bases from J, with 10 bases between. In nucleotides, the CDR3 is TGTGCCATCAGTGAGTCCTCAGGGCCCGGGGCCAACGTCCTGACTTTC. Its protein is CAISESSGPGANVLTF.

Only a few counts were recorded for this clonotype. The chain has TRBV7-6 and TRBJ2-7; no firm D call. V was cut by 5 bases and J by 2 bases, with 10 bases left in between. The CDR3 runs to 13 residues. Germline values: CDR1 SGHVS, CDR2 FNYEAQ. The CDR3 loop reads CASSPRWAYEQYF. The CDR3 DNA reads TGTGCCAGCAGCCCCCGGTGGGCCTACGAGCAGTACTTC. The variable domain in full, completed from reference TRBV7-6 and TRBJ2-7, reads GAGVSQSPRYKVTKRGQDVALRCDPISGHVSLYWYRQALGQGPEFLTYFNYEAQQDKSGLPNDRFSAERPEGSISTLTIQRTEQRDSAMYRCASSPRWAYEQYFGPGTRLTVT.

This chain uses TRBV5-4 with TRBJ2-1; TRBD1 agrees at 7 bases. Losses at the gene ends were 0 bases for V and 8 bases for J; bases not matched to a gene: 5. The V gene's germline CDR1 is SGHNT and CDR2 YYREEE (reference sequence). CDR3 length: 14 amino acids. The CDR3 region is CASSLEGAGDEQFF. The DNA of the CDR3 is TGTGCCAGCAGCTTGGAGGGGGCCGGGGATGAGCAGTTCTTC.

The V call is TRBV18, the J call TRBJ2-7, with 7 nucleotides matching TRBD1. The CDR3 length is 13 residues. The V gene end was trimmed by 5 bases and the J gene end by 5 bases; junction bases not matched to a gene: 6. Germline loops: CDR1 KGHSH, CDR2 LQKENI. CDR3 nucleotides: TGTGCCAGCTCATCGTACAGGGGCGACGAGCAGTACTTC. Its translation is CASSSYRGDEQYF.

The chain uses TRBV29-1 and TRBJ2-1; TRBD2 matches 9 bases. The trim removed 3 bases at V and 12 bases at J, leaving 6 bases unmatched. The length of the CDR3 is 12 residues. Germline V CDR1 and CDR2: SQVTM, ANQGSEA. The CDR3 reads CSVESSGEVQFF. CDR3 DNA: TGCAGCGTTGAGTCTAGCGGGGAGGTGCAGTTCTTC.

J is TRBJ2-2 and V is TRBV3-1; 10 bases fit TRBD2. The CDR3 runs 17 residues. Trimming removed 0 bases from V and 1 base from J; junction bases left unmatched: 2. Germline loops: CDR1 LGHDT, CDR2 YNNKEL (reference sequence). In nucleotides, the CDR3 is TGTGCCAGCAGCCAAGATGGACTAGCGGAGAACACCGGGGAGCTGTTTTTT. Its protein is CASSQDGLAENTGELFF.

This chain joins TRBV20-1 and TRBJ2-3; no reliable D call. Trimming removed 0 bases at V and 0 bases at J, with 7 bases between. CDR1 is DFQATT, CDR2 SNEGSKA, per germline (reference sequence). The CDR3 sequence is 14 residues long. CDR3 loop: CSARDKASTDTQYF. The CDR3 bases are TGCAGTGCTAGAGATAAAGCTAGCACAGATACGCAGTATTTT.

This chain links TRBV7-3 with TRBJ2-2, with TRBD1 matching over 10 bases. Germline trimming cut 8 bases from V and 5 bases from J; bases unmatched to any gene: 8. The CDR3 runs 15 residues. Germline assignment: CDR1 SGHTA and CDR2 FQGTGA. The CDR3 is CASRKDRGRTGELFF. The CDR3 coding sequence is TGTGCCAGCCGAAAAGACAGGGGGCGGACCGGGGAGCTGTTTTTT.

The V call is TRBV18, the J call TRBJ2-5; D is undetermined. V was clipped by 3 bases and J by 7 bases, with 15 bases between them. CDR1 and CDR2 (germline): KGHSH, LQKENI. There are 14 residues in the CDR3. The CDR3, as DNA: TGTGCCAGCTCACCTCAAGCCACCCGTGGGACCCAGTACTTC. This encodes CASSPQATRGTQYF.

This sequence joins TRBV9 and TRBJ2-1; TRBD2 might be the D (5 bases). Germline CDR1 reads SGDLS; CDR2 reads YYNGEE. The CDR3 spans 14 residues. With 0 bases removed from V and 7 bases from J, the gap between germline ends came to 11 bases. The CDR3 sequence is CASSVAPTRNEQFF. The CDR3 bases are TGTGCCAGCAGCGTAGCCCCCACTAGAAATGAGCAGTTCTTC.